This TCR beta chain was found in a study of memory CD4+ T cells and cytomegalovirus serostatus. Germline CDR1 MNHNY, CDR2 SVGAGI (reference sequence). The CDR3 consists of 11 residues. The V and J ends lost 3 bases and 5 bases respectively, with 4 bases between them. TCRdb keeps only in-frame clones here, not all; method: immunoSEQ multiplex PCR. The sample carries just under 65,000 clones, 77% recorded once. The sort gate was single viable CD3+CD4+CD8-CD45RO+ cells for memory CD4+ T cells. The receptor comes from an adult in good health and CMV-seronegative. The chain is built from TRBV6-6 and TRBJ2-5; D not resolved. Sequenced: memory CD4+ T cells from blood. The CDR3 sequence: CASSYEETQYF. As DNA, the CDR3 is TGTGCCAGCAGTTATGAGGAGACCCAGTACTTC.